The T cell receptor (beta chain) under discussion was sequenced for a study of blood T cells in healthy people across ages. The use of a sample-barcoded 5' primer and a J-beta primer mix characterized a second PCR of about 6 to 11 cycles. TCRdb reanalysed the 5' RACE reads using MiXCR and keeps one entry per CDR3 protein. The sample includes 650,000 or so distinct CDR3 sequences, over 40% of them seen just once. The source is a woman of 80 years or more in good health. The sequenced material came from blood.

This CDR3 is CSVSMNTEAFF. The CDR3 nucleotides are TGCAGCGTTTCTATGAACACTGAAGCTTTCTTT. The V and J genes are TRBV29-1 and TRBJ1-1; D is ambiguous. This CDR3 is 11 amino acids long. Between the trimmed V and J ends, which lost 5 bases and 0 bases, there was a span of 4 bases. Germline CDR1 reads SQVTM; CDR2 reads ANQGSEA.